This T cell receptor (beta chain) was sequenced during a study of blood T cell repertoires in COVID-19. The overall study: Sites across the United States, Italy and Spain contributed samples from acute and convalescent COVID-19. PBMCs, B-cell-depleted T cells, or T cells were the source of the cDNA or gDNA that made up the material.

Assay used: immunoSEQ multiplex PCR; TCRdb lists only in-frame clones, some missing. The table includes 13,000 or so clones, around 90% detected once. Germline trimming cut 2 bases from V and 4 bases from J; bases unmatched to any gene: 5. The CDR3 is made up of 15 amino acids. From germline, CDR1 is KGHSH and CDR2 LQKENI. The gene calls are TRBV18 and TRBJ1-5, with 7 positions matching TRBD1. Sequences were obtained from peripheral blood. The TCR comes from a human donor with active COVID-19. The donor label of this sample is uncertain. In nucleotides, the CDR3 is TGTGCCAGCTCACCAGGACAGGTAGGGAATCAGCCCCAGCATTTT. This codes for CASSPGQVGNQPQHF. Full variable domain (missing parts from reference TRBV18 and TRBJ1-5): NAGVMQNPRHLVRRRGQEARLRCSPMKGHSHVYWYRQLPEEGLKFMVYLQKENIIDESGMPKERFSAEFPKEGPSILRIQQVVRGDSAAYFCASSPGQVGNQPQHFGDGTRLSIL.